This T cell receptor (beta chain) came from a study of tumor-infiltrating lymphocytes in primary liver carcinoma. About this clonotype itself: Its ends do not fully match the called genes, so a read error is possible.

Germline DNA was also extracted, and blood RNA was taken from unsorted whole blood. The CDR3 extends over 16 amino acids. Germline-derived CDR1 and CDR2 are SGHAT and FQNNGV. Total RNA amounting to around 530 ng was the source from which TCR beta cDNA was made with a constant-region primer. Sequencing libraries for TCR beta derived from three nested multiplex PCR rounds that used slightly modified ARM-PCR. The study ran its first two PCR rounds for nine to ten cycles each, using TRBV1-TRBV30 forward primers and a C-beta reverse primer. TCRdb fed the multiplex PCR reads into MiXCR, producing one record per CDR3 protein. In the table there are 150,000 to 200,000 distinct CDR3 sequences, roughly 60% of which are singletons.

The source is a man aged 40-55 years with primary liver carcinoma and hepatitis B virus infection. V and J are TRBV11-2 and TRBJ2-3; TRBD2 might be the D (5 bases). Sample: peripheral blood. The CDR3 reads CVSSFSGALSTDTQYF. CDR3 sequence (DNA): TGTGTCAGCAGTTTCAGCGGAGCCCTTAGCACAGATACGCAGTATTTT.